Presented here are 28 T cell receptor beta chains from one specimen sequenced in a study of blood T cell repertoires in COVID-19. Here immunoSEQ multiplex PCR was the method, and the copy in TCRdb shows in-frame clones only, minus some. The table shows some 190,000 clones, with less than 85% occurring only once. The sequenced sample was peripheral blood. These receptors came from a woman older than 75 with COVID-19, enrolled during active disease.

The chain joins TRBV11-3 to TRBJ2-1; D perhaps matches TRBD1 (6 bases). Germline lookup yields CDR1 SGHNT and CDR2 YENEEA. The CDR3 is 14 residues long. V gave up 6 bases and J gave up 2 bases, with 11 bases separating them. CDR3 residues: CASSVDRTYNEQFF. CDR3 DNA: TGTGCCAGCAGTGTTGACAGGACCTACAATGAGCAGTTCTTC.

The chain joins TRBV19 to TRBJ1-2; D is possibly TRBD1 (5 bases). Trimming pared 9 bases from V and 7 bases from J, leaving 21 bases between. Germline values: CDR1 LNHDA, CDR2 SQIVND (reference sequence). The CDR3 spans 14 residues. This CDR3 reads CASSTELLAGGYTF. The DNA of the CDR3 is TGTGCCAGCTCGACAGAGTTATTAGCCGGTGGCTACACCTTC.

J is TRBJ1-4 and V is TRBV19; no firm D call. V gave up 2 bases and J gave up 0 bases, with 10 bases separating them. Germline loops: CDR1 LNHDA, CDR2 SQIVND (reference sequence). The CDR3 is 16 amino acids. CDR3 nucleotides: TGTGCCAGTAGTATAAGACGGGTTGCAACTAATGAAAAACTGTTTTTT. Amino acid sequence: CASSIRRVATNEKLFF.

This clone was seen only a few times. The chain joins TRBV28 to TRBJ1-2; D remains unclear. This CDR3 region has 14 residues. V was trimmed by 2 bases and J by 0 bases, leaving 7 bases between them. Germline V gives CDR1 MDHEN, CDR2 SYDVKM. CDR3 amino acids: CASSLRLANYGYTF. As DNA, the CDR3 is TGTGCCAGCAGTTTAAGACTAGCTAACTATGGCTACACCTTC.

CDR3 DNA: TGCGCCAGCAGTCAACCCGGGAAAGCTTTCTTT. The encoded protein is CASSQPGKAFF. The chain is built from TRBV23-1 and TRBJ1-1; D gene unclear. TRBV23-1 is an ORF; its function is uncertain. CDR3 length: 11 amino acids. Trimming shortened V by 2 bases and J by 9 bases, and 7 bases separated the two germline ends.

Regarding this clone: This specimen includes other DNA sequences encoding the same CDR3. The genes are TRBV15 and TRBJ2-7, with 8 bases fitting TRBD1. The CDR3 sequence is 15 residues long. Trimming at V came to 1 base and at J to 5 bases, leaving 7 bases not matched to a gene. CDR1 and CDR2 (germline): LNHNV, YYDKDF (reference sequence). DNA for the CDR3: TGTGCCACCAGCAGAGCAGGGGGCGGTGGGAACGAGCAGTACTTC. Encoded protein: CATSRAGGGGNEQYF.

The chain is built from TRBV28 and TRBJ1-2, with unresolved D. CDR1 and CDR2 from the germline V gene are MDHEN and SYDVKM. V was cut by 6 bases and J by 2 bases, with 10 bases left in between. The CDR3 totals 13 residues. This chain's CDR3 is CASRPPENYGYTF. CDR3 DNA: TGTGCCAGCAGGCCCCCGGAGAACTATGGCTACACCTTC.

The genes are TRBV5-4 and TRBJ1-4, with unresolved D. Germline CDR1 SGHNT, CDR2 YYREEE (reference sequence). This CDR3 has 13 amino acids. The V and J ends lost 2 bases and 4 bases respectively, with 6 bases between them. The CDR3 protein is CASSFNGNEKLFF. The CDR3 nucleotides are TGTGCCAGCAGCTTTAACGGTAATGAAAAACTGTTTTTT.

This clone has only a few counts. The rearrangement uses TRBV6-5 and TRBJ2-7; 9 bases agree with TRBD1. Germline CDR1 and CDR2: MNHEY and SVGAGI. The V segment lost 6 bases and the J segment 5 bases; nucleotides outside the gene matches: 8. This CDR3 region has 14 residues. This CDR3 reads CASSPGQGYHEQYF. CDR3 nucleotide sequence: TGTGCCAGCAGCCCGGGACAGGGCTACCACGAGCAGTACTTC.

The V and J genes are TRBV24-1 and TRBJ2-1; 10 nucleotides agree with TRBD2. The CDR3 is 16 residues long. Germline CDR1 KGHDR, CDR2 SFDVKD. Trimming removed 2 bases from V and 7 bases from J; junction bases left unmatched: 7. Here the CDR3 reads CATSDSTSGRGNEQFF. CDR3 sequence (DNA): TGTGCCACCAGTGATTCGACCAGCGGGAGGGGGAATGAGCAGTTCTTC.

This sequence joins TRBV6-5 and TRBJ1-1, with 7 bases lining up with TRBD1. The CDR3 extends over 11 amino acids. The germline gives CDR1 MNHEY, CDR2 SVGAGI. The V gene end was trimmed by 5 bases and the J gene end by 10 bases; junction bases not matched to a gene: 4. The CDR3 DNA sequence: TGTGCCAGCAGTACCAGACAGGGAGCTTTCTTT. Encoded protein: CASSTRQGAFF.

J is TRBJ2-7 and V is TRBV5-1; D might be TRBD2 (6 bases). V gave up 3 bases and J gave up 0 bases, with 13 bases separating them. The CDR3 extends over 15 amino acids. Germline CDR1 and CDR2: SGHRS and YFSETQ. CDR3 protein: CASSSTGLSSYEQYF. CDR3 DNA sequence: TGCGCCAGCAGCTCAACGGGACTTAGCTCCTACGAGCAGTACTTC.

The V call is TRBV3-1 (or the pseudogene TRBV3-2), the J call TRBJ1-4; 7 positions agree with TRBD1. CDR3 length: 16 amino acids. V was clipped by 1 base and J by 5 bases; unmatched bases: 7. Looked up from germline, CDR1 is LGHDT and CDR2 is YNNKEL (reference sequence). CDR3 bases: TGTGCCAGCAGCCAAGCTCTGACAGGGCCCAATGAAAAACTGTTTTTT. Translating gives CASSQALTGPNEKLFF.

This chain uses TRBV7-7 with TRBJ1-4; 10 bases match TRBD1. The CDR3 spans 15 residues. Germline loops: CDR1 SSHAT, CDR2 FNYEAQ (reference sequence). The CDR3 DNA reads TGTGCTAGCTCCCGGACAGGGGGAGTCAATGAAAAACTGTTTTTT. Translated, it gives CASSRTGGVNEKLFF.

V gene TRBV10-3 combines with J gene TRBJ1-1; 8 bases are a match to TRBD1. The V gene end was trimmed by 3 bases and the J gene end by 6 bases; junction bases not matched to a gene: 0. Germline CDR1 and CDR2: ENHRY and SYGVKD. This CDR3 region has 12 residues. The CDR3 protein is CAISDRGPEAFF. For the CDR3, the DNA is TGTGCCATCAGTGACAGGGGGCCTGAAGCTTTCTTT.

This clone was observed a single time. The V and J genes are TRBV5-1 and TRBJ2-1; 11 bases fit TRBD2. CDR1 and CDR2 (germline): SGHRS, YFSETQ. Trimming took 5 bases from V and 6 from J; bases not matched to a gene: 13. The CDR3 is 17 residues long. CDR3 sequence reads: CASRASLLAGVGNEQFF. CDR3 coding DNA: TGCGCCAGCAGGGCCAGCCTACTAGCGGGGGTGGGCAATGAGCAGTTCTTC.

The CDR3 loop is CASSQQAGALFSGELFF. DNA of the CDR3: TGTGCCAGCAGCCAGCAAGCGGGAGCCCTTTTCTCCGGGGAGCTGTTTTTT. The rearrangement uses TRBV7-3 and TRBJ2-2; 8 bases are shared with TRBD2. V gave up 5 bases and J gave up 6 bases; unmatched junction bases: 14. Germline V gene lookup returns CDR1 SGHTA and CDR2 FQGTGA. This CDR3 has 17 amino acids.

This chain links TRBV28 with TRBJ1-2; the D gene is possibly TRBD1 (5 bases). The CDR3 consists of 16 residues. V was pared by 10 bases and J by 3 bases, with 24 bases between. CDR1 is MDHEN, CDR2 SYDVKM, per germline. CDR3 protein: CAIKDSLHLWDYGYTF. Written as DNA, the CDR3 is TGTGCCATCAAAGACAGTCTTCACCTTTGGGACTATGGCTACACCTTC.

The chain has TRBV3-1 (or the pseudogene TRBV3-2) and TRBJ1-2; weak D call: TRBD1 (5 bases). Germline values: CDR1 LGHDT, CDR2 YNNKEL (reference sequence). V was shortened by 1 base and J by 8 bases, with 14 bases between the two germline ends. CDR3 length equals 14 residues. The CDR3 here is CASSQGGGISGYTF. In nucleotides, the CDR3 is TGTGCCAGCAGCCAAGGGGGGGGGATTAGCGGCTACACCTTC.

V usage is TRBV24-1 and J usage is TRBJ2-2; the D gene is possibly TRBD1 (6 bases). The CDR3 runs to 15 residues. V gave up 5 bases and J gave up 1 base, with 10 bases separating them. Germline values: CDR1 KGHDR, CDR2 SFDVKD. The CDR3 coding sequence is TGTGCCACCAGTGCCACAGGGCTGAACACCGGGGAGCTGTTTTTT. This sequence encodes CATSATGLNTGELFF.

The rearrangement links TRBV12-3 or TRBV12-4 to TRBJ1-2; no firm D call. Trimming took off 3 bases at V and 8 bases at J, with 10 bases between the two ends. This CDR3 is built from 12 residues. The CDR3 loop is CASSLREGGYTF. CDR3 in DNA: TGTGCCAGCAGTTTGAGGGAGGGAGGCTACACCTTC.

The V and J genes are TRBV18 and TRBJ1-2; 11 bases are shared with TRBD1. Trimming at V came to 3 bases and at J to 3 bases, leaving 9 bases not matched to a gene. This CDR3 has 17 amino acids. Per the germline V gene, CDR1 is KGHSH and CDR2 is LQKENI. This CDR3 reads CASSPGVRDRGYYGYTF. In nucleotides, the CDR3 is TGTGCCAGCTCACCGGGGGTCCGGGACAGGGGGTACTATGGCTACACCTTC.

The V gene is TRBV7-9, the J gene TRBJ2-7; possibly TRBD2 for D (6 bases). This CDR3 contains 15 residues. The V gene lost 1 base and the J gene lost 9 bases, with 19 bases spanning the gap. Germline-derived CDR1 and CDR2 are SEHNR and FQNEAQ (reference sequence). The CDR3 bases are TGTGCCAGCAGCTTAGGGGACTCCTGGGGGACGGCGCAGTACTTC. This codes for CASSLGDSWGTAQYF.

The chain combines TRBV10-3 with TRBJ1-1, with 10 positions matching TRBD1. Trimming at V came to 6 bases and at J to 3 bases, leaving 4 bases not matched to a gene. Germline loops: CDR1 ENHRY, CDR2 SYGVKD. The CDR3 extends over 14 amino acids. The CDR3 DNA is TGTGCCATCAGCAGGACAGGGGGTGACACTGAAGCTTTCTTT. The encoded protein is CAISRTGGDTEAFF.

The J gene is TRBJ2-1, the V gene TRBV9; 7 nucleotides agree with TRBD1. Germline loops: CDR1 SGDLS, CDR2 YYNGEE. Trimming took 3 bases from V and 9 from J; bases not matched to a gene: 3. This CDR3 is built from 12 residues. CDR3: CASSAQGSEQFF. DNA for the CDR3: TGTGCCAGCAGCGCACAGGGGAGTGAGCAGTTCTTC. The full variable domain, completed using reference TRBV9 and TRBJ2-1, is DSGVTQTPKHLITATGQRVTLRCSPRSGDLSVYWYQQSLDQGLQFLIQYYNGEERAKGNILERFSAQQFPDLHSELNLSSLELGDSALYFCASSAQGSEQFFGPGTRLTVL.

The chain carries TRBV11-2 and TRBJ1-2; D uncertain. The CDR3 is made up of 15 amino acids. The V end was cut by 1 base, the J end by 1 base, with 10 bases between. Germline V gene sequence: CDR1 SGHAT, CDR2 FQNNGV. This CDR3 is CASSLAGNNNYGYTF. The CDR3 region has the DNA TGTGCCAGCAGCTTAGCCGGGAATAATAACTATGGCTACACCTTC.

V gene TRBV2 combines with J gene TRBJ1-5, with 7 bases fitting TRBD1. CDR3 length equals 15 residues. V shed 5 bases and J 0 bases; nucleotides not matched to a gene: 4. The V gene's germline CDR1 is SNHLY and CDR2 FYNNEI. CDR3 amino acids: CASSKQGDSNQPQHF. The CDR3 DNA follows: TGTGCCAGCAGTAAGCAGGGGGATAGCAATCAGCCCCAGCATTTT.

V and J are TRBV12-5 and TRBJ2-7; D ambiguous. Between the trimmed V and J ends, which lost 3 bases and 6 bases, there was a span of 3 bases. Germline CDR1 and CDR2: LGHNT and FRNRAP. The CDR3 length is 10 residues. CDR3 DNA: TGTGCTAGTGGTTTTCGCGAGCAGTACTTC. Its protein product is CASGFREQYF.